This TCR beta chain was profiled in a study of cytomegalovirus exposure and HLA in healthy donors. Study background: A subsequent analysis stated that the approximately 110 validation repertoires were run on the same platform as the 650 to 850 first-cohort repertoires.

TCRdb keeps only in-frame clones here, not all; method: immunoSEQ multiplex PCR. Of 300,000 to 350,000 clones listed, around 90% are singletons. Looked up from germline, CDR1 is SGHRS and CDR2 is YFSETQ. V lost 4 bases to trimming and J lost 0 bases, with 19 bases between them. The CDR3 spans 17 residues. General study findings and limits: Most sequenced TCRs were rare (though some public TCRs occurred in many donors). It was reported that the classifier diagnosed cytomegalovirus status with high specificity and sensitivity in both the original and validation cohorts. Under in vitro conditions, a few CMV-associated chains were confirmed as specific for CMV antigens.

On this clone itself: Antigen specificity is unknown.

The sample consisted of PBMCs. This clonotype was sampled from a man aged 30 to 39 in good health and CMV-seronegative. This chain links TRBV5-1 with TRBJ1-2, with D unresolved. The CDR3 DNA is TGCGCCAGCAGCCCCCGGGGTGAGTCACTTACTAACTATGGCTACACCTTC. Translated: CASSPRGESLTNYGYTF.